This record concerns one TCR beta chain sequence. What it binds is not known. Germline loops: CDR1 SGHVS, CDR2 FNYEAQ. The CDR3 loop spans 15 amino acids. V was clipped by 1 base and J by 1 base, with 11 bases between them. The record originates from a study of T-cell memory formation after mild COVID-19. Findings and limits, study-wide: There was a balanced CD4/CD8 profile in clones contracting day 15 to 85, and later expanders leaned CD4+. Shrinking CD4+ clones resided mostly in CM and EM, and CD8+ ones in EMRA. A subset of responding clones appeared in pre-infection memory, suggesting cross-reactive memory joined.

TCR alpha and TCR beta cDNA libraries carrying sample barcodes and UMIs came from 5'RACE with constant-segment primers. TCRdb used MiXCR to reprocess the 5' RACE reads, holding one entry per CDR3 protein. The sample holds fewer than 650,000 distinct CDR3 sequences, approximately 21% seen once. This TCR was recovered from an adult woman who had mild COVID-19 (a few samples of this study predate the infection). Cell type and time point are not known. This chain uses TRBV7-6 with TRBJ2-7; no clear D. The sample comprised PBMCs or a T cell subset sorted from them (not recorded which). The CDR3 reads CASSLDLSPSYEQYF. As DNA, the CDR3 is TGTGCCAGCAGCTTAGACCTTTCACCGTCCTACGAGCAGTACTTC.